This T cell receptor (beta chain) derives from a study of cytomegalovirus exposure and HLA in healthy donors. Germline V gives CDR1 SGHTA, CDR2 FQGNSA. This CDR3 is built from 15 residues. V lost 5 bases and J lost 4, with 15 bases in between. This PCR relied on a set of 60 Vbeta primers and 13 Jbeta primers. Authors' analysis steps: Later, tens of millions of unique TCR beta chains were counted in an analysis, and approximately 10 million of them were shared. Here immunoSEQ multiplex PCR was the method, and the copy in TCRdb shows in-frame clones only, minus some. The DNA was the basis for D and trimming; V, J and clone size are from that table. The data contain 150,000 to 200,000 clones, roughly 73% of them singletons. General study points: Versus the approximately 700-donor mean, an Asian-associated ancestry cluster reportedly showed fewer N-insertions in a later analysis.

On this clone: Antigen specificity is unknown.

The sample comprised PBMCs. The rearrangement links TRBV7-2 to TRBJ1-5; no reliable D call. This clonotype originated in a man aged 18 to 35 in good health and CMV-seropositive. Here the CDR3 reads CASSRDGGRNQPQHF. CDR3 in DNA: TGTGCCAGCAGCAGAGATGGCGGGAGGAATCAGCCCCAGCATTTT.